These 11 T cell receptor beta chains originate from one sample sequenced in a study of graft-versus-host responses after intestinal transplantation. Repertoires were generated with immunoSEQ multiplex PCR, while TCRdb's copy carries only in-frame clones and drops some. Here the sample spans some 48,000 clones, around 85% being singletons. These receptors have no known antigen. This specimen consisted of unstimulated CD4+ T cells sorted from spleen or lymph node cells, obtained before transplant. The origin of the receptors is a human donor who was the organ donor for an intestinal transplant.

The V gene is TRBV4-1, the J gene TRBJ2-1; 12 bases match TRBD2. This CDR3 has 17 amino acids. V lost 3 bases to trimming and J lost 6 bases; unmatched junction nucleotides: 9. Looked up from germline, CDR1 is MGHRA and CDR2 is YSYEKL. In nucleotides, the CDR3 is TGCGCCAGCAGCCAGGCTACGGGACTAGCGGGTTTCAATGAGCAGTTCTTC. This sequence encodes CASSQATGLAGFNEQFF.

Comment on this clone: Additional DNA sequences in this sample encode the identical CDR3. V gene TRBV6-5 combines with J gene TRBJ2-1, with D maybe TRBD2 (5 bases). Germline loops: CDR1 MNHEY, CDR2 SVGAGI. V lost 5 bases and J 2 bases, leaving 10 bases between the germline ends. The CDR3 is made up of 14 amino acids. The CDR3 loop is CASSAGSPYNEQFF. The CDR3 DNA follows: TGTGCCAGCAGTGCTGGGAGCCCCTACAATGAGCAGTTCTTC.

This clone was seen a few times. The CDR3 nucleotides read TGTGCAAGTCGCTTAGTAGGCCGTGGCTACACCTTC. Its protein is CASRLVGRGYTF. The chain recombines TRBV12-2 with TRBJ1-2. TRBV12-2 corresponds to a pseudogene. CDR3 length equals 12 residues.

The chain links TRBV7-9 to TRBJ1-1, with a tentative D call TRBD1 (6 bases). V shed 2 bases and J shed 8 bases, with 12 bases lying between them. Germline CDR1 SEHNR, CDR2 FQNEAQ (reference sequence). CDR3 size: 13 residues. DNA for the CDR3: TGTGCCAGCAGCTTACGTTTGGGGGCCGAAGCTTTCTTT. Encoded protein: CASSLRLGAEAFF.

This chain's CDR3 is CASSFRGREVETQYF. In nucleotides, the CDR3 is TGTGCCAGTAGTTTCCGGGGGCGGGAGGTAGAGACCCAGTACTTC. This chain connects TRBV19 to TRBJ2-5; 8 bases align to TRBD2. CDR1 and CDR2 (germline): LNHDA, SQIVND (reference sequence). V lost 5 bases, J lost 4 bases, and 9 bases stayed unmatched. The CDR3 spans 15 residues. The full variable domain, with the rest looked up from reference TRBV19 and TRBJ2-5, is DGGITQSPKYLFRKEGQNVTLSCEQNLNHDAMYWYRQDPGQGLRLIYYSQIVNDFQKGDIAEGYSVSREKKESFPLTVTSAQKNPTAFYLCASSFRGREVETQYFGPGTRLLVL.

The J gene is TRBJ1-2, the V gene TRBV21-1; the table assigns TRBD1, which was not confirmed against the DNA. TRBV21-1 counts as a pseudogene. The CDR3 contains 18 residues. The DNA of the CDR3 is TGTGCCAGCAGCAAGCCCGAACAAGGGGTAGACAGGGGCTATGGCTACACCTTC. It codes for CASSKPEQGVDRGYGYTF.

This clone was seen only a few times. The J gene is TRBJ2-2, the V gene TRBV5-1; D gene uncertain. The CDR3 length is 13 residues. Germline CDR1 reads SGHRS; CDR2 reads YFSETQ. The germline V and J ends were trimmed by 0 bases and 2 bases, with 2 bases remaining between them. The CDR3 loop reads CASSLDNTGELFF. The CDR3 DNA is TGCGCCAGCAGCTTGGACAACACCGGGGAGCTGTTTTTT.

The chain couples TRBV6-5 to TRBJ1-1; tentative D call: TRBD1 (6 bases). Per the germline V gene, CDR1 is MNHEY and CDR2 is SVGAGI. The V gene lost 2 bases and the J gene lost 8 bases, with 9 bases spanning the gap. The CDR3 loop spans 12 amino acids. Here the CDR3 reads CASSYIGTEAFF. The CDR3 DNA reads TGTGCCAGCAGTTACATTGGGACAGAAGCTTTCTTT.

This chain joins TRBV5-4 and TRBJ2-1; D is undetermined. The CDR3 length is 11 residues. The V end was cut by 4 bases, the J end by 5 bases, with 4 bases between. Germline assignment: CDR1 SGHNT and CDR2 YYREEE (reference sequence). The CDR3 is CASSINNEQFF. The CDR3 region has the DNA TGTGCCAGCAGCATAAACAATGAGCAGTTCTTC.

As concerns this clone: Since the CDR3 does not end with the conserved phenylalanine or tryptophan, this likely comes from a read error. The limits of the CDR3 on the DNA are not certain, so only TCRdb's listed CDR3 is given. The chain is built from TRBV2 and TRBJ2-7; the DNA was not used to check the table's D call, TRBD1. The CDR3 has 12 amino acids, counting both end residues. The germline V gene encodes CDR1 SNHLY and CDR2 FYNNEI. The CDR3 region is CASRGQAGTFSL.

This clone came up once. The chain links TRBV10-3 to TRBJ2-7; no reliable D call. Germline values: CDR1 ENHRY, CDR2 SYGVKD. Trimming removed 2 bases from V and 2 bases from J, with 10 bases in between. The CDR3 is 14 residues long. The CDR3 nucleotides read TGTGCCATCAGTGAGGTTAGGTTCCCCTACGAGCAGTACTTC. This sequence encodes CAISEVRFPYEQYF.